This T cell receptor beta chain was captured in a study of blood T cell repertoires in COVID-19. Study-wide background: Two consecutive negative NP/OP PCR tests, clearance, or resolved symptoms defined Cohort 3 recovery.

Assignments of participants to cohorts depended upon their own reported clinical history. V lost 6 bases to trimming and J lost 2 bases; unmatched junction nucleotides: 6. Germline V CDR1 and CDR2: MDHEN, SYDVKM. The CDR3 has 15 amino acids. Assay used: immunoSEQ multiplex PCR; TCRdb lists only in-frame clones, some missing. Of some 180,000 clones in the sample, around 86% were seen once. This sequence was found in a woman aged 40 to 50 in a cohort exposed to, infected with or recovered from COVID-19 (not recorded which). The rearrangement uses TRBV28 and TRBJ1-5, with TRBD1 matching over 8 bases. Sequencing was done on a sample of PBMCs or T cells enriched from blood (not recorded which). The CDR3 DNA reads TGTGCCAGCAGAAAGGACAGGGCCGGCAATCAGCCCCAGCATTTT. It is translated as CASRKDRAGNQPQHF.